Given below is one TCR beta chain in context. Antigen: not known. This entry belongs to a study of blood T cells in healthy people across ages. About the study: Template switching picked up about one barcoded beta molecule for each two T cells. Notes on the study in general: The long-lived group displayed more naive CD4+ cells, plus higher diversity, than the aged donors did. Naive T cell percentage showed a strong correlation with TCR beta diversity.

A sample-barcoded 5' primer and a J-beta primer mix were used in a second PCR of about 6 to 11 cycles. MiXCR, run by TCRdb on the 5' RACE reads, gives a single entry per CDR3 protein. The data hold 1.5 million to 2 million distinct CDR3 sequences, with 49% observed a single time. CDR1 is SGDLS, CDR2 YYNGEE, per germline. The V end lost 1 base, the J end lost 8 bases, and 13 bases lay between the germline ends. The CDR3 runs 14 residues. Aged roughly 6 to 95, donors were systemically healthy Caucasians from Russia. This TCR derives from a woman aged 40 to 50 in good health. This chain connects TRBV9 to TRBJ2-4, with D possibly being TRBD2 (5 bases). Sequenced: blood. The CDR3, as DNA: TGTGCCAGCAGCGTAAGCCCGGCCGGGGACATTCAGTACTTC. This translates into CASSVSPAGDIQYF.